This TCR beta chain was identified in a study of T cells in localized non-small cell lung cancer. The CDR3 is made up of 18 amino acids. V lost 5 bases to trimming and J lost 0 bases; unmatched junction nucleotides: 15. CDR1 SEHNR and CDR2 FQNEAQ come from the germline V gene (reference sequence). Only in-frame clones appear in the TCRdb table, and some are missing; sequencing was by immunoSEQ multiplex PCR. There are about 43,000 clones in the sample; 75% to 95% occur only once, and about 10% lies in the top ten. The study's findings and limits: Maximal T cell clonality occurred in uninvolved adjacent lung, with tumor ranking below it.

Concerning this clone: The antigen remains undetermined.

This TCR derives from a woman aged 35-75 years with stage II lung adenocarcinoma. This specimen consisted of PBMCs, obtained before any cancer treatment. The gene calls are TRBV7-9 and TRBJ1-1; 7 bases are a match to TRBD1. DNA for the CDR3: TGTGCCAGCAGCCGAGGGGACAGCCGGAGTACCATGAACACTGAAGCTTTCTTT. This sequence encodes CASSRGDSRSTMNTEAFF.